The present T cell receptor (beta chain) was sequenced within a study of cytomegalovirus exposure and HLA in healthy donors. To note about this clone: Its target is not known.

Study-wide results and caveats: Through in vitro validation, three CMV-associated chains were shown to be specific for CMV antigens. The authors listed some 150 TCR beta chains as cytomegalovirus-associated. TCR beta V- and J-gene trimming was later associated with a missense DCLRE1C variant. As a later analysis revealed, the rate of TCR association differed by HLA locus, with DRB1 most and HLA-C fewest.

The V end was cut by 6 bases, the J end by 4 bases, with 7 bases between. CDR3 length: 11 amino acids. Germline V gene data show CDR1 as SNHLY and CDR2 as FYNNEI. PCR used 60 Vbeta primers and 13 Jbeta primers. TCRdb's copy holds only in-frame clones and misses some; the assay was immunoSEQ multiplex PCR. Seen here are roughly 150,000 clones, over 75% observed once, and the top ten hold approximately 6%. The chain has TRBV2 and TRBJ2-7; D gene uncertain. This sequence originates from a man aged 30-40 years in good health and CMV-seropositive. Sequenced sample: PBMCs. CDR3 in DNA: TGTGCCAGCAGAGAGCCATACGAGCAGTACTTC. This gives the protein CASREPYEQYF.